The 5 T cell receptor beta chains listed next were all sequenced from one sample in a study of identical twins. TCRdb re-analysed the 5' RACE reads in MiXCR, keeping a single row per CDR3 protein. Seen here are about 690,000 distinct CDR3 sequences, 21% observed once, and the top ten hold roughly 4%. The same data also contributed to another study, on T cells expressing NK-cell markers.

The sample was PBMCs. The receptors originated from a woman in her late teens or twenties in good health.

This clonotype has a handful of counts. The V and J genes are TRBV11-3 and TRBJ1-1; D is uncertain. Trimming took off 4 bases at V and 0 bases at J, with 12 bases between the two ends. The CDR3 has 15 amino acids. Germline assignment: CDR1 SGHNT and CDR2 YENEEA. The CDR3 spells CASSSYAGMNTEAFF. Here the CDR3 DNA reads TGTGCCAGCAGCTCCTACGCCGGAATGAACACTGAAGCTTTCTTT.

This clonotype was detected only a few times. The rearrangement uses TRBV29-1 and TRBJ2-2; TRBD1 might be the D (5 bases). V dropped 7 bases and J dropped 2 bases, with 23 bases sitting between them. CDR3 size: 17 residues. In germline, CDR1 is SQVTM, CDR2 ANQGSEA. The CDR3 loop reads CSAQRTGHSINTGELFF. DNA for the CDR3: TGCAGCGCCCAGAGAACAGGACACTCCATAAACACCGGGGAGCTGTTTTTT.

V and J are TRBV7-9 and TRBJ1-1; D is ambiguous. V was shortened by 7 bases and J by 3 bases, with 18 bases between the two germline ends. The V gene's germline CDR1 is SEHNR and CDR2 FQNEAQ (reference sequence). The CDR3 has 15 amino acids. The CDR3 coding sequence is TGTGCCAGCACCATTAGAGATCGAAGGTACACTGAAGCTTTCTTT. Protein sequence: CASTIRDRRYTEAFF.

The table lists this clonotype with many counts. The rearrangement uses TRBV7-9 and TRBJ1-5; D not resolved. Trimming left V 5 bases short and J 6 bases short, with 20 bases between. Germline CDR1 and CDR2: SEHNR and FQNEAQ (reference sequence). This CDR3 is built from 16 residues. DNA of the CDR3: TGTGCCAGCAGCCCCGCTTACGGGGTCGGTACTCAGCCCCAGCATTTT. Translation: CASSPAYGVGTQPQHF.

This rearrangement joins TRBV9 to TRBJ2-1, with 8 bases identical to TRBD2. The CDR3 spans 14 residues. Germline V gene data show CDR1 as SGDLS and CDR2 as YYNGEE. V trimming: 2 bases; J trimming: 7 bases; junction bases outside the gene matches: 5. The CDR3 nucleotides read TGTGCCAGCAGCGTGGTAGCGGGGCTAAATGAGCAGTTCTTC. Translation gives CASSVVAGLNEQFF.